A single sample gave rise to the 14 T cell receptor beta chains below, sequenced in a study of T cell changes during pregnancy in multiple sclerosis (dated by TCRdb to about 2019). The library was made by the immunoSEQ multiplex PCR assay. TCRdb took this table from immuneACCESS and kept in-frame rearrangements with V and J called. Such tables lack part of the clones; where checked against another copy, unresolved V genes explain under half of the gap, and the rest is unexplained. The sample yields 70,000 to 80,000 clones; approximately 92% were counted once. Together, the top ten hold approximately 3.3% of the sample. The sample was peripheral blood, taken after pregnancy. These receptors originate from a female donor in good health, enrolled as a control in a pregnancy study.

This chain links TRBV2 with TRBJ2-5, with D perhaps TRBD2 (6 bases). The germline V gene has CDR1 SNHLY and CDR2 FYNNEI. Trimming removed 9 bases at V and 5 bases at J, with 22 bases between. The CDR3 has 15 amino acids. The CDR3 loop is CASTFRAGGGETQYF. For the CDR3, the DNA is TGTGCCAGTACATTCCGGGCCGGGGGTGGTGAGACCCAGTACTTC.

The J gene is TRBJ1-2, the V gene TRBV7-9; D may be TRBD1 (6 bases). This CDR3 has 14 residues. Germline V gene sequence: CDR1 SEHNR, CDR2 FQNEAQ (reference sequence). Trimming pared 7 bases from V and 4 bases from J, leaving 16 bases between. In nucleotides, the CDR3 is TGTGCCAGCACCCCCCAGGGGTCCACCTATGGCTACACCTTC. It is translated as CASTPQGSTYGYTF.

The chain has TRBV5-6 and TRBJ2-4; weak D call: TRBD2 (6 bases). This CDR3 is 14 amino acids long. The V and J ends lost 2 bases and 8 bases respectively, with 14 bases between them. Looked up from germline, CDR1 is SGHDT and CDR2 is YYEEEE. Written as DNA, the CDR3 is TGTGCCAGCAGCTTATATACATCGGGGGACATTCAGTACTTC. Its translation: CASSLYTSGDIQYF.

V is TRBV12-5 and J is TRBJ2-1, with 7 positions matching TRBD2. Germline-derived CDR1 and CDR2 are LGHNT and FRNRAP. The V and J ends lost 3 bases and 4 bases, in that order; junction bases with no gene match: 15. CDR3 length: 18 amino acids. The CDR3 DNA is TGTGCTAGTGGTTTACCAAGCGGGACTACAATACAATACAATGAGCAGTTCTTC. It encodes CASGLPSGTTIQYNEQFF.

The genes are TRBV9 and TRBJ1-4; D is possibly TRBD1 (6 bases). The CDR3 extends over 14 amino acids. The V gene's germline CDR1 is SGDLS and CDR2 YYNGEE. V was shortened by 0 bases and J by 7 bases, with 10 bases between the two germline ends. As DNA, the CDR3 is TGTGCCAGCAGCGTAGGGGGGGGCGGTGAAAAACTGTTTTTT. Translation: CASSVGGGGEKLFF.

The CDR3 sequence is CASSTASLAGGHYNEQFF. The DNA for the CDR3 is TGCGCCAGCAGCACGGCATCGCTAGCGGGGGGGCACTACAATGAGCAGTTCTTC. This sequence joins TRBV5-1 and TRBJ2-1; TRBD2 agrees at 12 bases. Germline V gene lookup returns CDR1 SGHRS and CDR2 YFSETQ. The length of the CDR3 is 18 residues. With 4 bases clipped from V and 3 bases from J, the junction kept 11 bases outside the gene matches.

The chain couples TRBV6-4 to TRBJ1-1, with 8 nucleotides matching TRBD1. The length of the CDR3 is 14 residues. The ends lost 9 bases at V and 2 bases at J; junction bases unmatched: 8. CDR1 MRHNA and CDR2 SNTAGT come from the germline V gene. The CDR3 protein is CAREADRGNTEAFF. DNA of the CDR3: TGTGCCAGAGAAGCCGACAGGGGTAACACTGAAGCTTTCTTT.

This clone was seen just once. This sequence joins TRBV4-3 and TRBJ2-3, with D perhaps TRBD2 (6 bases). Trimming took off 0 bases at V and 6 bases at J, with 13 bases between the two ends. CDR3 length equals 15 residues. Germline V CDR1 and CDR2: LGHNA, YSLEER. Written as DNA, the CDR3 is TGCGCCAGCAGCCAAGATACGGGAGCGATGGATACGCAGTATTTT. This translates into CASSQDTGAMDTQYF.

This rearrangement joins TRBV5-4 to TRBJ1-3; D may be TRBD1 (6 bases). Germline CDR1 and CDR2: SGHNT and YYREEE (reference sequence). Trimming took 4 bases from V and 0 from J, leaving 20 bases between them. The CDR3 is made up of 18 amino acids. The DNA of the CDR3 is TGTGCCAGCAGCCTGGGATCCGACAGGACCCTCTCTGGAAACACCATATATTTT. It is translated as CASSLGSDRTLSGNTIYF.

The V gene is TRBV2, the J gene TRBJ2-7; 11 bases map to TRBD2. The CDR3 extends over 15 amino acids. CDR1 SNHLY and CDR2 FYNNEI come from the germline V gene. The ends lost 8 bases at V and 6 bases at J; junction bases unmatched: 12. The CDR3 sequence: CASSGVAGGSFEQYF. The CDR3, as DNA: TGTGCCAGCTCCGGGGTAGCGGGAGGGTCTTTCGAGCAGTACTTC.

The chain carries TRBV5-4 and TRBJ2-5, with 12 nucleotides matching TRBD2. The length of the CDR3 is 18 residues. Trimming at V came to 0 bases and at J to 8 bases, leaving 14 bases not matched to a gene. CDR1 is SGHNT and CDR2 is YYREEE in the germline V gene (reference sequence). The CDR3 sequence is CASSLETSGGSVAETQYF. Written as DNA, the CDR3 is TGTGCCAGCAGCTTGGAGACTAGCGGGGGTTCCGTGGCTGAAACCCAGTACTTC.

The V call is TRBV4-1, the J call TRBJ2-1; D gene ambiguous. Germline lookup yields CDR1 MGHRA and CDR2 YSYEKL. The V end lost 1 base, the J end lost 8 bases, and 6 bases lay between the germline ends. The CDR3 has 12 amino acids. CDR3: CASSQVNDEQFF. The CDR3 coding sequence is TGCGCCAGCAGCCAAGTCAATGATGAGCAGTTCTTC.

The rearrangement links TRBV27 to TRBJ1-2, with a weak D call TRBD1 (5 bases). The CDR3 is 14 residues long. Germline-derived CDR1 and CDR2 are MNHEY and SMNVEV (reference sequence). V was pared by 2 bases and J by 8 bases, with 15 bases between. The CDR3 DNA sequence: TGTGCCAGCAGTTTAATGGGGGGGGAGGTCGGCTACACCTTC. Translation: CASSLMGGEVGYTF.

This sequence joins TRBV6-7 and TRBJ1-2; tentatively, D is TRBD1 (6 bases). TRBV6-7 is an ORF; its function is uncertain. Trimming took off 2 bases at V and 4 bases at J, with 14 bases between the two ends. This CDR3 region has 15 residues. The CDR3 DNA follows: TGTGCCAGCAGTTACACCCAAATAGGGGGCTATGGCTACACCTTC. It is translated as CASSYTQIGGYGYTF.